The 13 T cell receptor beta chains given below trace back to one sample, sequenced in a study of cytomegalovirus exposure and HLA in healthy donors. The PCR had 60 Vbeta and 13 Jbeta primers. Only in-frame clones appear in the TCRdb table, and some are missing; sequencing was by immunoSEQ multiplex PCR. The sample lists about 160,000 clones, about 81% occurring once. Sequencing input: PBMCs. The receptors were sampled from a woman aged 50 to 65 in good health and CMV-seropositive.

V and J are TRBV19 and TRBJ1-2; D perhaps matches TRBD1 (6 bases). Germline CDR1 LNHDA, CDR2 SQIVND (reference sequence). There are 13 residues in the CDR3. Trimming removed 7 bases at V and 5 bases at J, with 14 bases between. The CDR3 nucleotides are TGTGCCAGTACCCCGGACAGTGGTTATGGCTACACCTTC. Translated, it gives CASTPDSGYGYTF.

V and J are TRBV5-1 and TRBJ2-5; a possible D gene is TRBD2 (6 bases). The CDR3 has 14 amino acids. From germline, CDR1 is SGHRS and CDR2 YFSETQ. Trimming shortened V by 2 bases and J by 5 bases, and 13 bases separated the two germline ends. The CDR3, as DNA: TGCGCCAGCAGCTTCGGACCGGGGGAGGAGACCCAGTACTTC. Protein product: CASSFGPGEETQYF. Using reference TRBV5-1 and TRBJ2-5 for the parts outside the CDR3, the full variable domain is KAGVTQTPRYLIKTRGQQVTLSCSPISGHRSVSWYQQTPGQGLQFLFEYFSETQRNKGNFPGRFSGRQFSNSRSEMNVSTLELGDSALYLCASSFGPGEETQYFGPGTRLLVL.

The count of this clone is one. The chain has TRBV7-9 and TRBJ2-1, with D possibly TRBD2 on 5 matching bases. This CDR3 is built from 18 residues. Germline V CDR1 and CDR2: SEHNR, FQNEAQ (reference sequence). Trimming took 4 bases from V and 3 from J, leaving 22 bases between them. CDR3 sequence: CASSSDTYREPGYNEQFF. The DNA for the CDR3 is TGTGCCAGCAGCTCCGACACGTACCGGGAACCAGGCTACAATGAGCAGTTCTTC.

The CDR3 here is CASSLVSLAVSSYNEQFF. The CDR3, as DNA: TGTGCCAGCAGCTTAGTTAGTCTAGCGGTGAGCTCCTACAATGAGCAGTTCTTC. The chain carries TRBV7-6 and TRBJ2-1, with TRBD2 matching 7 bases. The length of the CDR3 is 18 residues. Germline V gene data show CDR1 as SGHVS and CDR2 as FNYEAQ. Trimming removed 1 base from V and 0 bases from J; junction bases left unmatched: 9. The complete variable domain, with remaining parts taken from reference TRBV7-6 and TRBJ2-1, reads GAGVSQSPRYKVTKRGQDVALRCDPISGHVSLYWYRQALGQGPEFLTYFNYEAQQDKSGLPNDRFSAERPEGSISTLTIQRTEQRDSAMYRCASSLVSLAVSSYNEQFFGPGTRLTVL.

V is TRBV6-5 and J is TRBJ1-5; the D gene is possibly TRBD1 (5 bases). Trimming stripped 6 bases from V and 0 bases from J, with 12 bases between. This CDR3 is 15 amino acids long. CDR1 and CDR2 (germline): MNHEY, SVGAGI. For the CDR3, the DNA is TGTGCCAGCAGCCCGGGGGTTTATAGCAATCAGCCCCAGCATTTT. Translation: CASSPGVYSNQPQHF.

This clone is a singleton in its sample. Here the CDR3 reads CSVGARTDTQYF. The CDR3 DNA follows: TGCAGCGTAGGGGCCCGCACAGATACGCAGTATTTT. The J gene is TRBJ2-3, the V gene TRBV29-1; D possibly corresponds to TRBD1 (5 bases). V shed 6 bases and J shed 1 base, with 8 bases lying between them. CDR3 length equals 12 residues. From germline, CDR1 is SQVTM and CDR2 ANQGSEA.

This chain joins TRBV7-9 and TRBJ2-7; no reliable D call. Germline V gives CDR1 SEHNR, CDR2 FQNEAQ (reference sequence). The CDR3 consists of 16 residues. V was clipped by 5 bases and J by 0 bases, with 17 bases between them. CDR3 amino acids: CASSPVTARNSYEQYF. In DNA, the CDR3 is TGTGCCAGCAGCCCAGTGACTGCCCGAAACTCCTACGAGCAGTACTTC.

This chain links TRBV19 with TRBJ1-4; maybe TRBD1 (6 bases). The germline V gene has CDR1 LNHDA and CDR2 SQIVND (reference sequence). There are 13 residues in the CDR3. V was clipped by 6 bases and J by 7 bases, with 12 bases between them. CDR3 in amino acids: CASRDSLPEKLFF. CDR3 nucleotide sequence: TGTGCCAGTAGGGACAGTCTTCCTGAAAAACTGTTTTTT.

V usage is TRBV6-1 and J usage is TRBJ2-7; 9 bases line up with TRBD2. The trim removed 0 bases at V and 3 bases at J, leaving 9 bases unmatched. CDR1 MNHNS and CDR2 SASEGT come from the germline V gene. The CDR3 spans 17 residues. Here the CDR3 DNA reads TGTGCCAGCAGTGAAGCGCGAAGCGGGGGGTCTCTCTACGAGCAGTACTTC. Residues: CASSEARSGGSLYEQYF.

V gene TRBV10-3 combines with J gene TRBJ1-2, with 7 nucleotides matching TRBD1. CDR1 is ENHRY, CDR2 SYGVKD, per germline. The CDR3 length is 16 residues. V gave up 3 bases and J gave up 3 bases; unmatched junction bases: 10. The CDR3 region is CAISEEGRGEYYGYTF. In DNA form, the CDR3 reads TGTGCCATCAGTGAAGAGGGCAGGGGGGAATACTATGGCTACACCTTC.

This clone was seen only once. V and J are TRBV5-1 and TRBJ1-1, with 7 bases aligning to TRBD1. There are 13 residues in the CDR3. V lost 4 bases to trimming and J lost 7 bases; unmatched junction nucleotides: 7. Per the germline V gene, CDR1 is SGHRS and CDR2 is YFSETQ. The CDR3 loop is CASSGGQLCEAFF. The DNA of the CDR3 is TGCGCCAGCAGCGGGGGACAGCTTTGTGAAGCTTTCTTT.

The V call is TRBV5-6, the J call TRBJ2-7; D is uncertain. The CDR3 contains 14 residues. Trimming removed 2 bases from V and 0 bases from J, with 9 bases in between. The germline V gene encodes CDR1 SGHDT and CDR2 YYEEEE. The CDR3 sequence: CASSLAGSSYEQYF. DNA for the CDR3: TGTGCCAGCAGCTTAGCAGGCAGCTCCTACGAGCAGTACTTC. Full variable domain (outside the CDR3, taken from reference TRBV5-6 and TRBJ2-7): DAGVTQSPTHLIKTRGQQVTLRCSPKSGHDTVSWYQQALGQGPQFIFQYYEEEERQRGNFPDRFSGHQFPNYSSELNVNALLLGDSALYLCASSLAGSSYEQYFGPGTRLTVT.

The chain links TRBV19 to TRBJ1-1; 10 bases are a match to TRBD1. After removal of 1 base from V and 5 bases from J, the junction contained 1 base not matched to a gene. This CDR3 spans 14 amino acids. Germline V gene data show CDR1 as LNHDA and CDR2 as SQIVND (reference sequence). The CDR3 loop reads CASSIGDRGTEAFF. In nucleotides, the CDR3 is TGTGCCAGTAGTATAGGGGACAGGGGAACTGAAGCTTTCTTT.